The 30 T cell receptor beta chains given below trace back to one sample, sequenced in a study of OX40 agonist ivuxolimab in advanced cancers. The protocol was immunoSEQ multiplex PCR, while the TCRdb copy is restricted to in-frame clones and leaves out a portion. The sample has around 70,000 clones; 80% to 95% are singletons. Source: CD4+ or CD8+ T cells sorted from blood, taken in a trial of the OX40 agonist ivuxolimab. The receptors were gathered from an adult with an advanced solid tumor such as melanoma, head and neck, liver or kidney cancer.

The genes are TRBV6-5 and TRBJ2-7; TRBD1 is a possible D gene (6 bases). Germline V gives CDR1 MNHEY, CDR2 SVGAGI. Deletions cut 5 bases from V and 5 bases from J, with 13 bases between. The CDR3 spans 13 residues. The CDR3, as DNA: TGTGCCAGCAGTCCTACCAAGGGGGACGAGCAGTACTTC. Translating gives CASSPTKGDEQYF.

The V and J genes are TRBV27 and TRBJ1-1; 7 bases align to TRBD1. CDR3 length equals 16 residues. Germline loops: CDR1 MNHEY, CDR2 SMNVEV (reference sequence). V shed 3 bases and J 2 bases; nucleotides not matched to a gene: 9. In nucleotides, the CDR3 is TGTGCCAGCAGTTTGCTATCCGGGACAGAAAACACTGAAGCTTTCTTT. Encoded protein: CASSLLSGTENTEAFF.

CDR3 residues: CASSSESGGTGETQYF. The CDR3 nucleotides read TGTGCCAGCAGCTCAGAGTCGGGAGGTACGGGAGAGACCCAGTACTTC. V usage is TRBV7-2 and J usage is TRBJ2-5, with TRBD2 identical over 7 bases. The V gene's germline CDR1 is SGHTA and CDR2 FQGNSA. CDR3 length: 16 residues. After removal of 4 bases from V and 4 bases from J, the junction contained 12 bases not matched to a gene.

This chain's CDR3 is CASSLKQGRGTEAFF. In DNA, the CDR3 is TGCGCCAGCAGCTTGAAACAGGGGAGAGGGACTGAAGCTTTCTTT. V usage is TRBV5-1 and J usage is TRBJ1-1; 7 bases fit TRBD1. Germline assignment: CDR1 SGHRS and CDR2 YFSETQ. The CDR3 has 15 amino acids. The trim removed 1 base at V and 5 bases at J, leaving 8 bases unmatched.

This clone has only one observation. V gene TRBV6-5 combines with J gene TRBJ1-1; D gene uncertain. CDR3 length: 13 amino acids. Germline CDR1 and CDR2: MNHEY and SVGAGI. Trimming left V 2 bases short and J 3 bases short, with 7 bases between. As DNA, the CDR3 is TGTGCCAGCAGTTACGCACGGTACACTGAAGCTTTCTTT. Translation gives CASSYARYTEAFF.

The chain uses TRBV23-1 and TRBJ2-1; the match to TRBD1 covers 7 bases. TRBV23-1 is an ORF, and what it does is uncertain. J gave up 3 bases and V 2 bases, and 7 bases lay outside the gene matches. The CDR3 is made up of 16 amino acids. As DNA, the CDR3 is TGCGCCAGCAGTCAACAGACAGGGAGTCTCTACAATGAGCAGTTCTTC. Translating it yields CASSQQTGSLYNEQFF.

The chain joins TRBV19 to TRBJ1-5, with D possibly matching TRBD1 (5 bases). With 9 bases removed from V and 2 bases from J, the gap between germline ends came to 17 bases. CDR1 LNHDA and CDR2 SQIVND come from the germline V gene (reference sequence). The CDR3 runs 15 residues. CDR3 DNA sequence: TGTGCCAGCCACCTTCAGGGATACGGCAATCAGCCCCAGCATTTT. It encodes CASHLQGYGNQPQHF.

This chain uses TRBV4-3 with TRBJ2-7; possible D gene TRBD1, 5 bases. V dropped 0 bases and J dropped 4 bases, with 25 bases sitting between them. This CDR3 region has 19 residues. CDR1 and CDR2 (germline): LGHNA, YSLEER. CDR3 amino acids: CASSQDWARDGPLGYEQYF. For the CDR3, the DNA is TGCGCCAGCAGCCAAGATTGGGCCAGGGATGGTCCCTTGGGATACGAGCAGTACTTC.

The CDR3 DNA reads TGTGCCAGCAGTTTTGGGGCCGGGACAGGGGATGGCTACACCTTC. Encoded protein: CASSFGAGTGDGYTF. The J gene is TRBJ1-2, the V gene TRBV27; 10 bases are shared with TRBD1. The CDR3 spans 15 residues. CDR1 and CDR2 (germline): MNHEY, SMNVEV (reference sequence). With 3 bases clipped from V and 6 bases from J, the junction kept 7 bases outside the gene matches.

The chain joins TRBV7-6 to TRBJ2-7, with D perhaps TRBD1 (5 bases). V shed 0 bases and J shed 6 bases, with 6 bases lying between them. CDR1 is SGHVS, CDR2 FNYEAQ, per germline. The length of the CDR3 is 12 residues. The CDR3 sequence is CASSLAGAEQYF. In nucleotides, the CDR3 is TGTGCCAGCAGCTTAGCAGGGGCCGAGCAGTACTTC.

The J gene is TRBJ2-1, the V gene TRBV7-6, with TRBD2 identical over 11 bases. This CDR3 spans 19 amino acids. The germline V gene has CDR1 SGHVS and CDR2 FNYEAQ. The trim removed 5 bases at V and 1 base at J, leaving 13 bases unmatched. This chain's CDR3 is CASSPFPGLAELSYNEQFF. CDR3 in DNA: TGTGCCAGCAGCCCCTTCCCGGGACTAGCGGAGTTATCCTACAATGAGCAGTTCTTC.

V usage is TRBV5-1 and J usage is TRBJ1-2, with D possibly TRBD1 on 5 matching bases. The CDR3 spans 14 residues. Germline V CDR1 and CDR2: SGHRS, YFSETQ. Trimming removed 0 bases at V and 5 bases at J, with 11 bases between. CDR3 amino acids: CASSLVGDEYGYTF. CDR3 DNA sequence: TGCGCCAGCAGCTTGGTAGGGGACGAATATGGCTACACCTTC.

The V and J genes are TRBV6-6 and TRBJ2-1; D gene unclear. Germline assignment: CDR1 MNHNY and CDR2 SVGAGI (reference sequence). V gave up 3 bases and J gave up 2 bases, with 14 bases separating them. This CDR3 contains 16 residues. In DNA, the CDR3 is TGTGCCAGCAGTTATCAGCCCAGGCCGACCTACAATGAGCAGTTCTTC. It codes for CASSYQPRPTYNEQFF.

The chain is built from TRBV4-3 and TRBJ1-2; a weak D match, TRBD1 (5 bases). V lost 4 bases and J lost 0, with 12 bases in between. Per germline, CDR1 LGHNA and CDR2 YSLEER. The CDR3 has 15 amino acids. CDR3 DNA sequence: TGCGCCAGCAGCCCAGAAAGGGACCCTAACTATGGCTACACCTTC. This sequence encodes CASSPERDPNYGYTF.

The chain uses TRBV6-5 and TRBJ1-5; D possibly corresponds to TRBD1 (5 bases). CDR1 MNHEY and CDR2 SVGAGI come from the germline V gene. This CDR3 is built from 14 residues. Trimming removed 7 bases at V and 5 bases at J, with 15 bases between. The CDR3 here is CASNPRAEYQPQHF. The CDR3 region has the DNA TGTGCCAGCAATCCCAGGGCAGAATATCAGCCCCAGCATTTT.

This sequence joins TRBV19 and TRBJ2-1, with 7 bases aligning to TRBD1. The V and J ends lost 6 bases and 5 bases, in that order; junction bases with no gene match: 10. This CDR3 comprises 15 residues. Germline V gene lookup returns CDR1 LNHDA and CDR2 SQIVND (reference sequence). For the CDR3, the DNA is TGTGCCAGTAGACGACCAGGGGGTCGAAACAATGAGCAGTTCTTC. Translating gives CASRRPGGRNNEQFF.

This chain uses TRBV12-5 with TRBJ1-1; D is possibly TRBD1 (6 bases). This CDR3 comprises 13 residues. Germline V gene sequence: CDR1 LGHNT, CDR2 FRNRAP. Deletions cut 6 bases from V and 4 bases from J, with 12 bases between. CDR3 sequence reads: CASGIGGATEAFF. The DNA for the CDR3 is TGTGCTAGTGGGATTGGGGGGGCCACTGAAGCTTTCTTT.

This clone has a handful of counts. The rearrangement joins TRBV4-2 to TRBJ2-7, with 10 nucleotides matching TRBD2. Germline V gene sequence: CDR1 LGHNA, CDR2 YNFKEQ. This CDR3 spans 15 amino acids. With 4 bases clipped from V and 2 bases from J, the junction kept 5 bases outside the gene matches. CDR3 residues: CASSPGLAETYEQYF. The CDR3 DNA reads as TGTGCCAGCAGCCCCGGACTAGCGGAGACCTACGAGCAGTACTTC.

The chain combines TRBV14 with TRBJ1-1, with unresolved D. This CDR3 is built from 15 residues. CDR1 is SGHDN, CDR2 FVKESK, per germline. Trimming stripped 0 bases from V and 4 bases from J, with 12 bases between. The CDR3 spells CASSQEVGRLTEAFF. The CDR3 DNA sequence: TGTGCCAGCAGCCAAGAGGTAGGGAGGCTCACTGAAGCTTTCTTT. Looking up the rest from reference TRBV14 and TRBJ1-1 gives the full variable domain: EAGVTQFPSHSVIEKGQTVTLRCDPISGHDNLYWYRRVMGKEIKFLLHFVKESKQDESGMPNNRFLAERTGGTYSTLKVQPAELEDSGVYFCASSQEVGRLTEAFFGQGTRLTVV.

The chain recombines TRBV7-9 with TRBJ1-1; possibly TRBD1 for D (6 bases). The germline V and J ends were trimmed by 1 base and 0 bases, with 12 bases remaining between them. Germline-derived CDR1 and CDR2 are SEHNR and FQNEAQ (reference sequence). The CDR3 contains 16 residues. The CDR3 nucleotides are TGTGCCAGCAGCTTAGAGGGACACTTAGTGAACACTGAAGCTTTCTTT. This sequence encodes CASSLEGHLVNTEAFF.

V is TRBV9 and J is TRBJ2-2; the match to TRBD2 covers 7 bases. The CDR3 is 15 amino acids. Germline CDR1 reads SGDLS; CDR2 reads YYNGEE. Losses at the gene ends were 3 bases for V and 7 bases for J; bases not matched to a gene: 9. For the CDR3, the DNA is TGTGCCAGCAGCGCCCTAGACCAGCGGGGCGGGGAGCTGTTTTTT. Encoded protein: CASSALDQRGGELFF.

This clone came up once. This chain uses TRBV30 with TRBJ2-7; 8 bases fit TRBD2. J was trimmed by 7 bases and V by 2 bases; bases with no gene match: 13. The CDR3 runs 15 residues. Germline-derived CDR1 and CDR2 are GTSNPN and SVGIG (reference sequence). For the CDR3, the DNA is TGTGCCTGGAGTATCCCGGGACTAGTAGTGACGGAGCAGTACTTC. It specifies CAWSIPGLVVTEQYF.

CDR3 nucleotides: TGTGCTAGTGGTTTGGTTCAGGGTATTAACACTGAAGCTTTCTTT. As protein: CASGLVQGINTEAFF. V usage is TRBV12-5 and J usage is TRBJ1-1, with D tentatively TRBD1 (5 bases). The CDR3 covers 15 residues. Between the trimmed V and J ends, which lost 0 bases and 2 bases, there was a span of 10 bases. The V gene's germline CDR1 is LGHNT and CDR2 FRNRAP.

The chain couples TRBV4-3 to TRBJ2-7, with a possible D match to TRBD2 (5 bases). V was trimmed by 1 base and J by 0 bases, leaving 10 bases between them. The CDR3 contains 15 residues. Germline V gives CDR1 LGHNA, CDR2 YSLEER. The CDR3 loop reads CASSQGRGSSYEQYF. The CDR3 DNA is TGCGCCAGCAGCCAAGGACGAGGGAGCTCCTACGAGCAGTACTTC.

J is TRBJ1-5 and V is TRBV28; a possible D gene is TRBD1 (6 bases). The V end lost 6 bases, the J end lost 5 bases, and 17 bases lay between the germline ends. From germline, CDR1 is MDHEN and CDR2 SYDVKM. The CDR3 is 15 amino acids. Written as DNA, the CDR3 is TGTGCCAGCAGGAACCCGGGGGCGCGGGATCAGCCCCAGCATTTT. Its translation is CASRNPGARDQPQHF. Together with reference TRBV28 and TRBJ1-5, the CDR3 gives the full variable domain: DVKVTQSSRYLVKRTGEKVFLECVQDMDHENMFWYRQDPGLGLRLIYFSYDVKMKEKGDIPEGYSVSREKKERFSLILESASTNQTSMYLCASRNPGARDQPQHFGDGTRLSIL.

This sequence joins TRBV6-6 and TRBJ2-7; 8 bases align to TRBD1. Unmatched junction bases numbered 8, after V lost 5 bases and J lost 2 bases. The CDR3 contains 15 residues. The germline V gene has CDR1 MNHNY and CDR2 SVGAGI (reference sequence). CDR3: CASSQGQGGPYEQYF. For the CDR3, the DNA is TGTGCCAGCAGTCAAGGACAGGGTGGTCCCTACGAGCAGTACTTC.

V and J are TRBV6-5 and TRBJ2-7; either TRBD1 or TRBD2 may fit D (5 bases each). Deletions cut 5 bases from V and 7 bases from J, with 18 bases between. CDR1 is MNHEY, CDR2 SVGAGI, per germline. The CDR3 sequence is 14 residues long. The CDR3 sequence is CASSPGTPLAEQYF. The DNA of the CDR3 is TGTGCCAGCAGTCCCGGGACCCCCTTAGCGGAGCAGTACTTC.

The chain joins TRBV19 to TRBJ1-2; D remains ambiguous. Trimming left V 8 bases short and J 6 bases short, with 19 bases between. Germline V gene data show CDR1 as LNHDA and CDR2 as SQIVND (reference sequence). The CDR3 contains 14 residues. The CDR3 protein is CASFGEPFEDGYTF. The CDR3 DNA is TGTGCCAGTTTTGGAGAACCTTTCGAGGATGGCTACACCTTC.

The genes are TRBV21-1 and TRBJ2-1; the table names TRBD2, a call not compared with the DNA. TRBV21-1 is annotated as a pseudogene. The length of the CDR3 is 17 residues. The CDR3 DNA follows: TGTGCCAGCAGCAACCCCCATACGGGAGGGGACTACAATGAGCAGTTCTTC. It specifies CASSNPHTGGDYNEQFF.

This chain joins TRBV29-1 and TRBJ2-7; a weak D match, TRBD2 (6 bases). Trimming took 0 bases from V and 0 from J, leaving 15 bases between them. This CDR3 is built from 16 residues. Germline assignment: CDR1 SQVTM and CDR2 ANQGSEA. In DNA form, the CDR3 reads TGCAGCGTTGAAGACCCGGATGGACTAAGCTCCTACGAGCAGTACTTC. Translated, it gives CSVEDPDGLSSYEQYF.